The 10 T cell receptor beta chains below come from one sample, sequenced in a study of early T cells in non-severe SARS-CoV-2 infection. TCRdb re-analysed the 5' RACE reads in MiXCR, keeping a single row per CDR3 protein. The sample holds 87,000 or so distinct CDR3 sequences; roughly 12% are singletons and the top ten take about 7%. The sequenced sample was whole blood. The receptor source for this set is an adult who was a healthcare worker with PCR-confirmed SARS-CoV-2 infection or an uninfected control (not recorded which).

Concerning this clonotype itself: In this CDR3 the conserved last residue, phenylalanine or tryptophan, is missing, so a read error is likely. This sequence joins TRBV7-8 and TRBJ2-7; 13 positions match TRBD2. CDR1 and CDR2 (germline): SGHVS, FQNEAQ. Trimming at V came to 4 bases and at J to 4 bases, leaving 7 bases not matched to a gene. This CDR3 has 16 amino acids. CDR3 bases: TGTGCCAGCAGCTCTAAACCGGGACTAGCGGGATACGAGCAGTACCTC. Translating gives CASSSKPGLAGYEQYL.

In its sample, this clonotype was seen a few times. The chain combines TRBV5-8 with TRBJ2-5; D is perhaps TRBD1 (6 bases). In germline, CDR1 is SGHTS, CDR2 YDEGEE. V lost 4 bases and J 1 base, leaving 14 bases between the germline ends. This CDR3 contains 15 residues. CDR3 sequence (DNA): TGTGCCAGCAGCGTCCGTGGCAGGGGCCAAGAGACCCAGTACTTC. Translated, it gives CASSVRGRGQETQYF.

The rearrangement joins TRBV4-1 to TRBJ2-3; tentatively, D is TRBD1 (6 bases). Trimming stripped 1 base from V and 0 bases from J, with 11 bases between. Germline CDR1 and CDR2: MGHRA and YSYEKL. This CDR3 spans 16 amino acids. CDR3 nucleotide sequence: TGCGCCAGCAGCCAAGGGAGGACAGCTAGCACAGATACGCAGTATTTT. This codes for CASSQGRTASTDTQYF.

This clonotype has a count of ten or more. V gene TRBV3-1 combines with J gene TRBJ1-2, with D unclear. Trimming pared 1 base from V and 8 bases from J, leaving 11 bases between. The CDR3 has 13 amino acids. Germline CDR1 reads LGHDT; CDR2 reads YNNKEL (reference sequence). The CDR3 DNA sequence: TGTGCCAGCAGCCAAGCCCTCGGGTGGGGCTACACCTTC. As protein: CASSQALGWGYTF.

In this sample, this clonotype turned up a few times. The CDR3 loop reads CASSLSLSTGGYEQYF. CDR3 in DNA: TGCGCCAGCAGCTTGTCCCTTTCGACAGGGGGCTACGAGCAGTACTTC. V is TRBV5-1 and J is TRBJ2-7; TRBD1 aligns across 9 bases. This CDR3 has 16 residues. In germline, CDR1 is SGHRS, CDR2 YFSETQ. Losses at the gene ends were 1 base for V and 3 bases for J; bases not matched to a gene: 8.

Only a few counts were recorded for this clonotype. The rearrangement joins TRBV7-2 to TRBJ1-4; 10 bases align to TRBD1. This CDR3 region has 16 residues. Germline assignment: CDR1 SGHTA and CDR2 FQGNSA. V was pared by 4 bases and J by 7 bases, with 9 bases of the junction left unmatched. The CDR3: CASSSRDRGRSEKLFF. DNA for the CDR3: TGTGCCAGCAGCTCCCGGGACAGGGGTCGGAGTGAAAAACTGTTTTTT.

The V gene is TRBV5-1, the J gene TRBJ2-7, with 9 bases lining up with TRBD2. CDR3 size: 14 residues. Germline loops: CDR1 SGHRS, CDR2 YFSETQ. The V segment lost 0 bases and the J segment 6 bases; nucleotides outside the gene matches: 4. This chain's CDR3 is CASSLGLAGTEQYF. Written as DNA, the CDR3 is TGCGCCAGCAGCTTGGGGCTAGCGGGAACCGAGCAGTACTTC.

In this sample, this clonotype turned up once. The V gene is TRBV12-5, the J gene TRBJ1-5; D possibly corresponds to TRBD1 (6 bases). The V gene's germline CDR1 is LGHNT and CDR2 FRNRAP. V dropped 6 bases and J dropped 5 bases, with 17 bases sitting between them. The CDR3 runs to 15 residues. The CDR3 region has the DNA TGTGCTAGTGGAACAGGGCAGGTTAAACATCAGCCCCAGCATTTT. It encodes CASGTGQVKHQPQHF.

This chain's CDR3 is CASSQAYGVEFF. In DNA, the CDR3 is TGTGCCAGCAGCCAAGCCTACGGGGTAGAGTTCTTC. The gene calls are TRBV14 and TRBJ2-1; the D gene is possibly TRBD2 (5 bases). Germline lookup yields CDR1 SGHDN and CDR2 FVKESK. The CDR3 spans 12 residues. V was pared by 1 base and J by 14 bases, with 12 bases between.

This clonotype came up a few times. The chain carries TRBV19 and TRBJ2-4; D is perhaps TRBD1 (6 bases). V gave up 6 bases and J gave up 5 bases, with 14 bases separating them. CDR1 is LNHDA, CDR2 SQIVND, per germline (reference sequence). The CDR3 extends over 14 amino acids. In DNA, the CDR3 is TGTGCCAGTAGACAACAGGGCTATCAAAACATTCAGTACTTC. Translating it yields CASRQQGYQNIQYF.